The rows below give T cell receptor beta chains drawn from one sample of a study of cytomegalovirus exposure and HLA in healthy donors. This table comes from immunoSEQ multiplex PCR, and its TCRdb copy is limited to in-frame clones, with some not included. This repertoire shows some 200,000 clones, about three quarters found once; its top ten account for around 3.2%. Sequenced sample: PBMCs. Receptor source: a female donor in good health and CMV-seronegative. Both conserved end residues are part of each CDR3. Fields, in order: clone size, D gene, V gene, J gene, CDR3 DNA, CDR3 protein. A D gene is named only where the DNA matches it firmly. Clone sizes are given selectively: once, few, many, or a class where the clone is expanded.

abundance: -
d_gene: TRBD1
v_gene: TRBV6-1
j_gene: TRBJ2-1
CDR3nt: TGTGCCAGCAGGAACAGGGGGCCCTACAATGAGCAGTTCTTC
CDR3aa: CASRNRGPYNEQFF

abundance: -
d_gene: -
v_gene: TRBV30
j_gene: TRBJ1-1
CDR3nt: TGTGCCTGGAGTCTAGGTACAGGTAACACTGAAGCTTTCTTT
CDR3aa: CAWSLGTGNTEAFF

abundance: -
d_gene: TRBD1
v_gene: TRBV28
j_gene: TRBJ2-1
CDR3nt: TGTGCCAGCAGGGTCAGACAGGGTAGCGATGAGCAGTTCTTC
CDR3aa: CASRVRQGSDEQFF

abundance: -
d_gene: -
v_gene: TRBV6-5
j_gene: TRBJ2-7
CDR3nt: TGTGCCAGCAGTTACTCGCGCAGGGCGTACGAGCAGTACTTC
CDR3aa: CASSYSRRAYEQYF

abundance: -
d_gene: -
v_gene: TRBV9
j_gene: TRBJ1-1
CDR3nt: TGTGCCAGCAGCGCGGGACATATGAACACTGAAGCTTTCTTT
CDR3aa: CASSAGHMNTEAFF

abundance: -
d_gene: TRBD1
v_gene: TRBV5-1
j_gene: TRBJ2-6
CDR3nt: TGCGCCAGCAGCGACAGGGCTGATGGGGCCAACGTCCTGACTTTC
CDR3aa: CASSDRADGANVLTF

abundance: -
d_gene: -
v_gene: TRBV18
j_gene: TRBJ2-7
CDR3nt: TGTGCCAGCTCAAGTACAGGATCCTACGAGCAGTACTTC
CDR3aa: CASSSTGSYEQYF

abundance: -
d_gene: -
v_gene: TRBV30
j_gene: TRBJ1-6
CDR3nt: TGTGCCGGCCACCGCGGGGGCTCCTATAATTCCCCCCTCCACTTT
CDR3aa: CAGHRGGSYNSPLHF

abundance: -
d_gene: -
v_gene: TRBV5-1
j_gene: TRBJ2-1
CDR3nt: TGCGCCAGCAGCTTGGCCCCCCGGGATGCTTATCCTAATGAGCAGTTCTTC
CDR3aa: CASSLAPRDAYPNEQFF

abundance: once
d_gene: TRBD1
v_gene: TRBV15
j_gene: TRBJ2-7
CDR3nt: TGTGCCACCAGCAGAGATCGGTGGGACAGGGGGACCGAGCAGTACTTC
CDR3aa: CATSRDRWDRGTEQYF

abundance: -
d_gene: -
v_gene: TRBV10-1
j_gene: TRBJ1-5
CDR3nt: TGCGCCAGCAGTCGACCAGGGAATCAGCCCCAGCATTTT
CDR3aa: CASSRPGNQPQHF

abundance: once
d_gene: -
v_gene: TRBV6-5
j_gene: TRBJ2-3
CDR3nt: TGTGCCAGCAGTCGACAGAGGGATACGCAGTATTTT
CDR3aa: CASSRQRDTQYF

abundance: -
d_gene: TRBD2
v_gene: TRBV9
j_gene: TRBJ2-1
CDR3nt: TGTGCCAGCAGGGAGCCGGGACTAGCGGGCGGGGAGCAGTTCTTC
CDR3aa: CASREPGLAGGEQFF

abundance: -
d_gene: -
v_gene: TRBV27
j_gene: TRBJ1-2
CDR3nt: TGTGCCAGCAGTTCGTCAGGGCTAGGTAACTATGGCTACACCTTC
CDR3aa: CASSSSGLGNYGYTF

abundance: -
d_gene: TRBD2
v_gene: TRBV2
j_gene: TRBJ2-1
CDR3nt: TGTGCCAGCAAGGCCCTCGGGGGGGTCAGGTACAATGAGCAGTTCTTC
CDR3aa: CASKALGGVRYNEQFF

abundance: once
d_gene: -
v_gene: TRBV7-8
j_gene: TRBJ1-1
CDR3nt: TGTGCCAGCAGCTTAGAGAGACGGGGTGAAGCTTTCTTT
CDR3aa: CASSLERRGEAFF

abundance: once
d_gene: TRBD1
v_gene: TRBV7-3
j_gene: TRBJ1-2
CDR3nt: TGTGCCAGCAGCTCCGGGACAGGGGAAAACTATGGCTACACCTTC
CDR3aa: CASSSGTGENYGYTF

abundance: -
d_gene: TRBD2
v_gene: TRBV18
j_gene: TRBJ2-7
CDR3nt: TGTGCCAGCTCACCAAGGCGGGGGGAGTCTAACGAGCAGTACTTC
CDR3aa: CASSPRRGESNEQYF

abundance: -
d_gene: TRBD1
v_gene: TRBV5-1
j_gene: TRBJ1-1
CDR3nt: TGCGCCAGCAGCCAGCTACAGGGGGGTAGCACTGAAGCTTTCTTT
CDR3aa: CASSQLQGGSTEAFF

abundance: -
d_gene: -
v_gene: TRBV5-4
j_gene: TRBJ1-2
CDR3nt: TGTGCCAGCAGAATTGTGGGGGGTAATAACTATGGCTACACCTTC
CDR3aa: CASRIVGGNNYGYTF

abundance: -
d_gene: -
v_gene: TRBV15
j_gene: TRBJ1-1
CDR3nt: TGTGCCACCAGCACCTGGACATGGGAAGGAAAAAAAGCTTTCTTT
CDR3aa: CATSTWTWEGKKAFF

abundance: -
d_gene: TRBD1
v_gene: TRBV27
j_gene: TRBJ1-2
CDR3nt: TGTGCCAGCAGTCCCGGGACAGGAAAATACTATGGCTACACCTTC
CDR3aa: CASSPGTGKYYGYTF

abundance: once
d_gene: TRBD2
v_gene: TRBV19
j_gene: TRBJ2-7
CDR3nt: TGTGCCAGTAGTATGGTAGGACTAGCTTTCTACGAGCAGTACTTC
CDR3aa: CASSMVGLAFYEQYF

abundance: -
d_gene: TRBD1
v_gene: TRBV28
j_gene: TRBJ2-1
CDR3nt: TGTGCCAGCAGTTTCCGGGACAGGGTGTTCAATGAGCAGTTCTTC
CDR3aa: CASSFRDRVFNEQFF

abundance: -
d_gene: TRBD1
v_gene: TRBV29-1
j_gene: TRBJ2-7
CDR3nt: TGCAGCGTTGAGGGACAGTCCTCCTACGAGCAGTACTTC
CDR3aa: CSVEGQSSYEQYF

abundance: -
d_gene: TRBD2
v_gene: TRBV7-9
j_gene: TRBJ2-5
CDR3nt: TGTGCCAGCAGCGAGGTACTAGCGCACCAAGAGACCCAGTACTTC
CDR3aa: CASSEVLAHQETQYF

abundance: -
d_gene: -
v_gene: TRBV7-9
j_gene: TRBJ1-2
CDR3nt: TGTGCCAGCAGTAAGGATGGAGGGAATTATGGCTACACCTTC
CDR3aa: CASSKDGGNYGYTF

abundance: few
d_gene: TRBD1
v_gene: TRBV7-8
j_gene: TRBJ1-2
CDR3nt: TGTGCCAGCAGCTTAGGGGGACAGGGCTGGAAGGGTGGCTACACCTTC
CDR3aa: CASSLGGQGWKGGYTF

abundance: -
d_gene: -
v_gene: TRBV5-1
j_gene: TRBJ2-6
CDR3nt: TGCGCCAGCAGCCCGGACAGCTCTGGGGCCAACGTCCTGACTTTC
CDR3aa: CASSPDSSGANVLTF

abundance: -
d_gene: -
v_gene: TRBV2
j_gene: TRBJ2-7
CDR3nt: TGTGCCAGCAGTGCGGGGGTTGCCTACGAGCAGTACTTC
CDR3aa: CASSAGVAYEQYF

abundance: -
d_gene: -
v_gene: TRBV4-3
j_gene: TRBJ2-1
CDR3nt: TGCGCCAGCAGCCAAGAAGGCGGGCTGGTCGATGAGCAGTTCTTC
CDR3aa: CASSQEGGLVDEQFF

abundance: -
d_gene: TRBD1
v_gene: TRBV5-1
j_gene: TRBJ2-2
CDR3nt: TGCGCCAGCAGCTCAACAGGGGGCGCCGGGGAGCTGTTTTTT
CDR3aa: CASSSTGGAGELFF

abundance: -
d_gene: -
v_gene: TRBV15
j_gene: TRBJ1-2
CDR3nt: TGTGCCACCAGCAGAGATCGAGAGGGAGGCTATGGCTACACCTTC
CDR3aa: CATSRDREGGYGYTF

abundance: -
d_gene: TRBD1
v_gene: TRBV6-1
j_gene: TRBJ1-2
CDR3nt: TGTGCCAGCAGTGAAGAGGTATGGACAGGGACGTATGGCTACACCTTC
CDR3aa: CASSEEVWTGTYGYTF

abundance: -
d_gene: -
v_gene: TRBV7-9
j_gene: TRBJ1-2
CDR3nt: TGTTCCAGCAGCAGGACAGCCGGCGGCTACACCTTC
CDR3aa: CSSSRTAGGYTF

abundance: -
d_gene: -
v_gene: TRBV7-3
j_gene: TRBJ2-2
CDR3nt: TGTGCCAGCAGCTTATCAGGACGAGGGACCGGGGAGCTGTTTTTT
CDR3aa: CASSLSGRGTGELFF

abundance: -
d_gene: -
v_gene: TRBV7-2
j_gene: TRBJ1-2
CDR3nt: TGTGCCAGCAGCTTTAAGGGAGGGACAAGCGGCTACACCTTC
CDR3aa: CASSFKGGTSGYTF

abundance: -
d_gene: TRBD1
v_gene: TRBV5-4
j_gene: TRBJ1-2
CDR3nt: TGTGCCAGCAGCTTGCAAGGGGGCTACTATGGCTACACCTTC
CDR3aa: CASSLQGGYYGYTF

abundance: -
d_gene: -
v_gene: TRBV7-2
j_gene: TRBJ1-2
CDR3nt: TGTGCCAGCAGCTTACTTTTTGCAGGGTGGGATGGCTACACCTTC
CDR3aa: CASSLLFAGWDGYTF

abundance: -
d_gene: -
v_gene: TRBV7-9
j_gene: TRBJ1-1
CDR3nt: TGTGCCAGCAGCTTAGGATCAGGCGTGAACACTGAAGCTTTCTTT
CDR3aa: CASSLGSGVNTEAFF

abundance: -
d_gene: -
v_gene: TRBV15
j_gene: TRBJ2-7
CDR3nt: TGTGCCACCAGCAGAGAGGCAGCCTACGAGCAGTACTTC
CDR3aa: CATSREAAYEQYF

abundance: -
d_gene: -
v_gene: TRBV2
j_gene: TRBJ2-3
CDR3nt: TGTGCCAGTTCCGGGAATCAGCTAAACACAGATACGCAGTATTTT
CDR3aa: CASSGNQLNTDTQYF

abundance: -
d_gene: TRBD1
v_gene: TRBV10-1
j_gene: TRBJ2-6
CDR3nt: TGCGCCAGCAGTGGATCAAAGACAGGGGGCCTACTATCTGGGGCCAACGTCCTGACTTTC
CDR3aa: CASSGSKTGGLLSGANVLTF